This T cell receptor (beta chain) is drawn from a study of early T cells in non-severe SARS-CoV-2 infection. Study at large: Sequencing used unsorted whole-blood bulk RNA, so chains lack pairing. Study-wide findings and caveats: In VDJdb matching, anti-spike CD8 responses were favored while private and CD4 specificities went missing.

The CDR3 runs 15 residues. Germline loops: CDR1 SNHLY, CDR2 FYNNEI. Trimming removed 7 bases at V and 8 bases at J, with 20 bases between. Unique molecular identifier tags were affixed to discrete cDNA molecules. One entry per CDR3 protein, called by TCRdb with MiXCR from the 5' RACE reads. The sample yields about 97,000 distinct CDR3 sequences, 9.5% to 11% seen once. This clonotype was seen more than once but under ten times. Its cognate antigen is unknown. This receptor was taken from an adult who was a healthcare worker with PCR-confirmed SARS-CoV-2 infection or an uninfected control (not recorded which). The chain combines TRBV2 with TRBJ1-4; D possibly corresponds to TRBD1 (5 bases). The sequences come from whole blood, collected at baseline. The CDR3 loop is CASILFGTGHEKLFF. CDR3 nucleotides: TGTGCCAGCATTCTATTCGGGACTGGGCACGAAAAACTGTTTTTT.